This TCR beta chain appears in the sequencing data of a study of blood T cells in healthy people across ages. Trimming left V 0 bases short and J 4 bases short, with 12 bases between. Germline-derived CDR1 and CDR2 are SGHAT and FQNNGV. This CDR3 contains 15 residues. Regarding this clonotype: Its antigen is unknown.

Total RNA extracted from each sample amounted to at least 5.5 micrograms. Study outcomes and limitations: Long-lived donors had more naive CD4+ cells and higher diversity than aged donors.

Primers used in a second PCR of about 6 to 11 cycles were a sample-barcoded 5' primer and a J-beta primer mix. TCRdb re-analysed the 5' RACE reads in MiXCR, keeping a single row per CDR3 protein. This sample yields under 700,000 distinct CDR3 sequences, of which nearly 25% are seen a single time; roughly 9.4% belongs to the top ten. The same sample was also studied in work on T cells of mothers and their children.

This clonotype was obtained from a boy younger than 18 in good health. Input material: blood. The J gene is TRBJ1-2, the V gene TRBV11-2; the D gene is possibly TRBD1 (5 bases). The CDR3 reads CASSLDFQGSYGYTF. The DNA of the CDR3 is TGTGCCAGCAGCTTAGATTTTCAGGGCTCCTATGGCTACACCTTC.